The rows below give T cell receptor beta chains drawn from one sample of a study of identical twins. TCRdb re-called the 5' RACE reads through MiXCR, storing one row per CDR3 protein. The data contain approximately 600,000 distinct CDR3 sequences, under 8.5% of them singletons. The same specimen was also included in a second study, on yellow fever vaccine responses in identical twins.

Sequences were obtained from PBMCs. The receptor source for this set is a woman in her late teens or twenties in good health. Both conserved end residues are part of each CDR3. The D gene is left open where the match is weak. Expanded clones are given a class, and other clones once, few, many or no size at all.

d_gene: NA; j_gene: TRBJ2-3; len: 17; abundance: few; v_gene: TRBV7-7; CDR3aa: CASSLAPTPLGTDTQYF; CDR3nt: TGTGCCAGCAGCTTAGCCCCTACCCCGCTCGGCACAGATACGCAGTATTTT
d_gene: NA; j_gene: TRBJ2-3; len: 16; abundance: many; v_gene: TRBV4-1; CDR3aa: CASSTPSREVTDTQYF; CDR3nt: TGCGCCAGCAGCACCCCCTCGCGGGAAGTCACAGATACGCAGTATTTT
d_gene: NA; j_gene: TRBJ2-7; len: 14; abundance: few; v_gene: TRBV9; CDR3aa: CASSVGAGPYEQYF; CDR3nt: TGTGCCAGCAGCGTAGGGGCAGGACCCTACGAGCAGTACTTC
d_gene: NA; j_gene: TRBJ2-4; len: 17; abundance: NA; v_gene: TRBV5-1; CDR3aa: CASSLSIGPAAKNIQYF; CDR3nt: TGCGCCAGCAGCTTGAGCATTGGGCCAGCCGCCAAAAACATTCAGTACTTC
d_gene: NA; j_gene: TRBJ2-4; len: 15; abundance: many; v_gene: TRBV5-1; CDR3aa: CASSLGGQAKNIQYF; CDR3nt: TGCGCCAGCAGCTTGGGGGGGCAGGCCAAAAACATTCAGTACTTC
d_gene: NA; j_gene: TRBJ1-2; len: 15; abundance: NA; v_gene: TRBV12-3/TRBV12-4; CDR3aa: CASSFVTPPRDGYTF; CDR3nt: TGTGCCAGCAGTTTCGTTACCCCCCCCAGGGACGGCTACACCTTC
d_gene: NA; j_gene: TRBJ1-1; len: 13; abundance: NA; v_gene: TRBV4-1; CDR3aa: CASNQGGNTEAFF; CDR3nt: TGCGCCAGCAACCAAGGGGGGAACACTGAAGCTTTCTTT
d_gene: TRBD1; j_gene: TRBJ1-3; len: 13; abundance: many; v_gene: TRBV29-1; CDR3aa: CSVLQGAGNTIYF; CDR3nt: TGCAGCGTTTTACAGGGGGCTGGAAACACCATATATTTT
d_gene: NA; j_gene: TRBJ1-2; len: 16; abundance: NA; v_gene: TRBV12-3/TRBV12-4; CDR3aa: CASSLQGRLANYGYTF; CDR3nt: TGTGCCAGCAGTTTACAGGGCCGACTAGCTAACTATGGCTACACCTTC
d_gene: TRBD1; j_gene: TRBJ2-7; len: 13; abundance: many; v_gene: TRBV28; CDR3aa: CASSLDRVYEQYF; CDR3nt: TGTGCCAGCAGTTTGGACAGGGTCTACGAGCAGTACTTC
d_gene: TRBD2; j_gene: TRBJ2-1; len: 17; abundance: NA; v_gene: TRBV2; CDR3aa: CASSEAASGRMYSEQFF; CDR3nt: TGTGCCAGCAGTGAAGCGGCTAGCGGGAGGATGTACAGTGAGCAGTTCTTC
d_gene: NA; j_gene: TRBJ2-3; len: 13; abundance: NA; v_gene: TRBV7-9; CDR3aa: CASSPASDPTQYF; CDR3nt: TGTGCCAGCAGCCCCGCCTCGGACCCTACGCAGTATTTT
d_gene: NA; j_gene: TRBJ2-1; len: 11; abundance: NA; v_gene: TRBV29-1; CDR3aa: CSVVARNEQFF; CDR3nt: TGCAGCGTTGTTGCGCGAAATGAGCAGTTCTTC
d_gene: TRBD1; j_gene: TRBJ2-7; len: 16; abundance: once; v_gene: TRBV5-8; CDR3aa: CASSHRDRGPSYEQYF; CDR3nt: TGTGCCAGCAGCCACCGGGACAGGGGACCCTCCTACGAGCAGTACTTC
d_gene: NA; j_gene: TRBJ1-4; len: 14; abundance: many; v_gene: TRBV7-6; CDR3aa: CASSLQISDEKLFF; CDR3nt: TGTGCCAGCAGCTTACAGATCTCGGATGAAAAACTGTTTTTT
d_gene: NA; j_gene: TRBJ2-1; len: 13; abundance: many; v_gene: TRBV6-1; CDR3aa: CASTHPTYNEQFF; CDR3nt: TGTGCCAGCACCCACCCTACTTACAATGAGCAGTTCTTC
d_gene: TRBD1; j_gene: TRBJ1-2; len: 13; abundance: NA; v_gene: TRBV29-1; CDR3aa: CSVETGATYGYTF; CDR3nt: TGCAGCGTTGAAACAGGGGCCACGTATGGCTACACCTTC
d_gene: NA; j_gene: TRBJ2-2; len: 14; abundance: few; v_gene: TRBV20-1; CDR3aa: CSASTGLRTGELFF; CDR3nt: TGCAGTGCTTCGACGGGGTTGCGAACCGGGGAGCTGTTTTTT
d_gene: TRBD1; j_gene: TRBJ1-6; len: 17; abundance: NA; v_gene: TRBV27; CDR3aa: CASSPKKGTAGNSPLHF; CDR3nt: TGTGCCAGCAGTCCCAAGAAAGGGACAGCTGGTAATTCACCCCTCCACTTT
d_gene: NA; j_gene: TRBJ1-4; len: 13; abundance: many; v_gene: TRBV4-1; CDR3aa: CASRRTANEKLFF; CDR3nt: TGCGCCAGCAGAAGGACAGCTAATGAAAAACTGTTTTTT
d_gene: NA; j_gene: TRBJ2-1; len: 13; abundance: NA; v_gene: TRBV6-4; CDR3aa: CASSDEQGYEQFF; CDR3nt: TGTGCCAGCAGTGACGAGCAGGGCTATGAGCAGTTCTTC
d_gene: NA; j_gene: TRBJ2-7; len: 13; abundance: NA; v_gene: TRBV20-1; CDR3aa: CSATGTQLTEQYF; CDR3nt: TGCAGTGCTACCGGGACCCAACTAACCGAGCAGTACTTC
d_gene: NA; j_gene: TRBJ2-7; len: 14; abundance: many; v_gene: TRBV12-3/TRBV12-4; CDR3aa: CASSLGGGPYEQYF; CDR3nt: TGTGCCAGCAGTTTAGGTGGGGGACCCTACGAGCAGTACTTC
d_gene: TRBD2; j_gene: TRBJ2-1; len: 17; abundance: many; v_gene: TRBV12-3/TRBV12-4; CDR3aa: CASSLDIAGSNYNEQFF; CDR3nt: TGTGCCAGCAGTTTAGACATAGCGGGATCCAACTACAATGAGCAGTTCTTC
d_gene: TRBD2; j_gene: TRBJ2-3; len: 16; abundance: many; v_gene: TRBV14; CDR3aa: CASSPLRTSRTDTQYF; CDR3nt: TGTGCCAGCAGCCCCCTCAGGACTAGCCGCACAGATACGCAGTATTTT
d_gene: TRBD1; j_gene: TRBJ2-1; len: 15; abundance: few; v_gene: TRBV7-6; CDR3aa: CASSRQGDVGNEQFF; CDR3nt: TGTGCCAGCAGCCGACAGGGAGATGTTGGCAATGAGCAGTTCTTC
d_gene: TRBD1; j_gene: TRBJ1-1; len: 15; abundance: many; v_gene: TRBV6-1; CDR3aa: CASSDPDRGNTEAFF; CDR3nt: TGTGCCAGCAGTGACCCGGACAGGGGGAACACTGAAGCTTTCTTT
d_gene: TRBD2; j_gene: TRBJ2-7; len: 15; abundance: many; v_gene: TRBV7-8; CDR3aa: CASSLVLAGGYEQYF; CDR3nt: TGTGCCAGCAGCTTAGTTCTAGCGGGAGGGTACGAGCAGTACTTC
d_gene: TRBD2; j_gene: TRBJ2-3; len: 17; abundance: many; v_gene: TRBV24-1; CDR3aa: CATSESFVSGSADTQYF; CDR3nt: TGTGCCACCAGTGAATCCTTTGTGAGCGGGAGCGCAGATACGCAGTATTTT
d_gene: NA; j_gene: TRBJ2-2; len: 14; abundance: few; v_gene: TRBV12-3/TRBV12-4; CDR3aa: CASSFGGLTGELFF; CDR3nt: TGTGCCAGCAGTTTTGGGGGGCTCACCGGGGAGCTGTTTTTT
d_gene: NA; j_gene: TRBJ2-7; len: 14; abundance: many; v_gene: TRBV7-9; CDR3aa: CASSLEGRLSEQYF; CDR3nt: TGTGCCAGCAGCTTAGAGGGACGTCTAAGCGAGCAGTACTTC
d_gene: NA; j_gene: TRBJ2-3; len: 18; abundance: many; v_gene: TRBV20-1; CDR3aa: CSARANNAPGRGTDTQYF; CDR3nt: TGCAGTGCTAGAGCCAATAATGCACCGGGTAGGGGCACAGATACGCAGTATTTT
d_gene: TRBD1; j_gene: TRBJ2-1; len: 12; abundance: many; v_gene: TRBV12-3/TRBV12-4; CDR3aa: CASKGAGNEQFF; CDR3nt: TGTGCCAGCAAGGGGGCGGGCAATGAGCAGTTCTTC
d_gene: NA; j_gene: TRBJ2-5; len: 14; abundance: few; v_gene: TRBV10-3; CDR3aa: CAISGVGGLETQYF; CDR3nt: TGTGCCATCAGTGGAGTAGGAGGGCTCGAGACCCAGTACTTC
d_gene: NA; j_gene: TRBJ2-3; len: 16; abundance: NA; v_gene: TRBV4-1; CDR3aa: CASSQDTAWGSDTQYF; CDR3nt: TGCGCCAGCAGCCAAGATACGGCATGGGGCTCAGATACGCAGTATTTT
d_gene: NA; j_gene: TRBJ1-6; len: 16; abundance: NA; v_gene: TRBV4-1; CDR3aa: CASSQDDHSGNSPLHF; CDR3nt: TGCGCCAGCAGCCAAGATGACCACTCAGGGAATTCACCCCTCCACTTT
d_gene: NA; j_gene: TRBJ2-2; len: 14; abundance: NA; v_gene: TRBV28; CDR3aa: CASSRAANTGELFF; CDR3nt: TGTGCCAGCAGTAGGGCAGCGAACACCGGGGAGCTGTTTTTT
d_gene: TRBD1; j_gene: TRBJ1-1; len: 16; abundance: few; v_gene: TRBV7-9; CDR3aa: CASSLDPGQGRTEAFF; CDR3nt: TGTGCCAGCAGCTTAGACCCGGGACAGGGGCGGACTGAAGCTTTCTTT
d_gene: TRBD1; j_gene: TRBJ1-3; len: 17; abundance: many; v_gene: TRBV20-1; CDR3aa: CSARDLNTGTAGNTIYF; CDR3nt: TGCAGTGCTAGAGATCTAAATACCGGGACAGCTGGAAACACCATATATTTT
d_gene: NA; j_gene: TRBJ2-5; len: 14; abundance: many; v_gene: TRBV20-1; CDR3aa: CSADQGLGIETQYF; CDR3nt: TGCAGTGCTGACCAGGGATTGGGTATAGAGACCCAGTACTTC
d_gene: TRBD1; j_gene: TRBJ2-5; len: 18; abundance: few; v_gene: TRBV5-5; CDR3aa: CASDLTIRDRGYQETQYF; CDR3nt: TGTGCCAGCGACCTTACTATTCGGGACAGGGGCTACCAAGAGACCCAGTACTTC
d_gene: NA; j_gene: TRBJ2-7; len: 12; abundance: few; v_gene: TRBV29-1; CDR3aa: CSVEDTALTRHF; CDR3nt: TGCAGCGTTGAAGATACCGCGTTGACGCGACACTTC